The following is a T cell receptor beta chain sequence with its context. Its antigen is as yet unknown. The protocol was immunoSEQ multiplex PCR, while the TCRdb copy is restricted to in-frame clones and leaves out a portion. This table holds roughly 120,000 clones, more than 65% found once. The entry originates in a study of radiotherapy plus CTLA-4 blockade in lung cancer. For the study at large: Objective responses were seen in 15% to 20% of patients, disease control in about 30%. Findings and caveats of the study: In blood, TCR clones derived from the tumor expanded after radiotherapy plus ipilimumab. Among reported predictors of response, early blood T cell clone dynamics with interferon-beta performed best.

CDR1 and CDR2 from the germline V gene are SNHLY and FYNNEI. V lost 1 base, J lost 7 bases, and 14 bases lay in between. CDR3 size: 15 residues. Enrolled patients, whose metastatic non-small-cell lung cancer was chemo-refractory, received focal radiation plus CTLA-4 blockade with ipilimumab. The receptor was derived from a human donor with non-small cell lung cancer who had a partial response to radiotherapy plus ipilimumab. The genes are TRBV2 and TRBJ1-5, with no clear D. Sequenced material: peripheral blood, taken from a patient treated with radiotherapy plus ipilimumab. This CDR3 is CASSEGRRALQPQHF. The CDR3 bases are TGTGCCAGCAGTGAAGGCCGGAGGGCTCTCCAGCCCCAGCATTTT. The variable domain in full, completed from reference TRBV2 and TRBJ1-5, reads EPEVTQTPSHQVTQMGQEVILRCVPISNHLYFYWYRQILGQKVEFLVSFYNNEISEKSEIFDDQFSVERPDGSNFTLKIRSTKLEDSAMYFCASSEGRRALQPQHFGDGTRLSIL.